This T cell receptor beta chain stems from a study of T cells in localized non-small cell lung cancer (dated by TCRdb to 2019 to 2021). Describing the broader study: T cell repertoires of 236 early-stage NSCLC patients were analyzed, with tumors being compared against uninvolved tumor-adjacent lungs. The cohort consisted of approximately 220 treatment-naive NSCLC patients whose localized lung tumors had been resected. NSCLC patients had a mean age of approximately 72 years, and 129 were male and over 85 female. Study-wide findings and limitations: Because of the exploratory design, TCR variables were selected using unadjusted p-values without false-discovery rate correction. Uninvolved tumor-adjacent lung showed the highest T cell clonality, higher than tumor, which suggests more focused antigenic responses in the uninvolved tumor-adjacent lung. Of the top 100 tumor clones, a median of 57 were detected in paired uninvolved adjacent lung; about 26 were also among that lung's top 100. Higher blood T cell density associated with longer overall survival, while higher adjacent-lung clonality associated with shorter survival. Because multi-region tumor sequencing was not done, intratumor heterogeneity could not be ruled out.

At diagnosis, peripheral blood, uninvolved tumor-adjacent lung and tumor were collected and were preserved as a mix of fresh-frozen and FFPE material. For TCR repertoire profiling, the blood samples were analyzed as peripheral blood mononuclear cells. This clone appeared a few times. Its antigen is currently not known. Within one base of it there is no much larger clone, and no base qualities were kept. The immunoSEQ Assay was used to sequence TCR beta CDR3 regions from DNA. The paper's data handling went like this. To compute T cell density, TCR beta template counts were normalized to usable DNA, which was estimated by amplifying housekeeping genes. Richness was estimated with the preseqR package, extrapolating to 400,000 templates for PBMC samples and 120,000 templates for tissue samples. Clonality was taken to be one minus Pielou's evenness. Tissue-enriched TCRs were identified by differential abundance testing using productive amino-acid clonotypes, minimum total count 5 and alpha 0.1. The Jaccard Index and the Morisita Overlap Index were used to quantify repertoire overlap between compartments. TCR beta CDR3s were clustered by GLIPH together with public tetramer-defined viral CDR3s, and at least three viral sequences plus V-gene enrichment were required for viral motifs. Held by TCRdb, this immuneACCESS table contains in-frame sequences only and omits some clones. Under half of the omission traces to an unresolved V gene where checked; the cause of the rest is unknown. V and J calls plus clone size are reproduced from that table; the DNA served to infer D and trimming. Counted in this sample were 86,000 or so clones; roughly 81% of them appeared once. The ten largest make up 2.5% to 3% of the sample.

A distance of 16 bases separates the germline ends of V and J, which lose 5 bases and 6 bases respectively. Spanning cysteine to phenylalanine, the CDR3 consists of 14 amino acids. Only the CDR3 region is kept as DNA, spanning 42 bases read in frame from base 1. For CDR1 and CDR2, the germline V gene lists SGHTA and FQGTGA. The sample in question was peripheral blood, obtained before any cancer treatment. The rearrangement combines TRBV7-3 with TRBJ1-2; the D segment cannot be called with confidence. The receptor was isolated from a man aged 40-75 years with stage I lung adenocarcinoma. The CDR3 has the sequence CASSAYGLGDGYTF. The DNA sequence follows: TGTGCCAGCAGCGCCTATGGGCTCGGGGATGGCTACACCTTC.